The clone carrying this T cell receptor beta chain was detected only a few times. The target antigen is unknown. Method: immunoSEQ multiplex PCR; TCRdb's copy keeps in-frame clones and lacks some. The profile shows more than 40,000 clones, around 70% of them singletons. Sequencing in the ViraFEST assay came after antigen-specific CD4+ T cells had been expanded with viral peptide pools, which were used to stimulate PBMC. Culturing for 10 days preceded CD4+ T cell isolation. Vaccinated participants had no history of SARS-CoV-2 infection and tested negative for nucleocapsid antibodies. Cultivation was performed at more than 1.5 million PBMC per well with 9 to 10 IU/ml IL-2 and 10 ug/ml peptides added. On day 3 and again on day 7, half the medium was replaced with IL-2 medium. The data were obtained in a study of vaccination effects on CD4 cells after COVID-19. The V segment lost 4 bases and the J segment 4 bases; nucleotides outside the gene matches: 8. This CDR3 region has 17 residues. Germline V gene data show CDR1 as MGHRA and CDR2 as YSYEKL.

Study-wide points: There were few convalescent patients in the study and no early post-infection timepoints. Clones arising from infection and from vaccination showed marked clonal contraction late after vaccination.

V usage is TRBV4-1 and J usage is TRBJ2-2, with 11 bases identical to TRBD1. The receptor was derived from a human donor who received a COVID-19 vaccine. Sequences were derived from CD4+ T cells from PBMCs cultured with HCoV-OC43 spike peptides, sampled before COVID-19 vaccination. Indicated subset: HCoV-OC43 spike overlapping peptide pool stimulation. The CDR3 loop is CASSLHSGTGGTGELFF. As DNA, the CDR3 is TGCGCCAGCAGCCTGCACTCCGGGACAGGGGGCACCGGGGAGCTGTTTTTT.